This T cell receptor beta chain was recovered during a study of cytotoxic CD8 clonotypes in ibrutinib-treated CLL. Details on this clone: Its antigen is currently unknown.

This CDR3 contains 13 residues. V lost 5 bases and J 2 bases, leaving 10 bases between the germline ends. Germline lookup yields CDR1 MNHEY and CDR2 SVGAGI. The study's findings and limits: Clonality was higher at baseline than in age-matched healthy donors and tracked circulating CD8+ T-cell counts.

The method was immunoSEQ multiplex PCR; TCRdb's version includes in-frame clones alone and lacks a portion of them. The sample lists about 300,000 clones, more than 70% occurring once. The rearrangement uses TRBV6-5 and TRBJ2-7; D may match TRBD1 or TRBD2 (5 bases each). Source: PBMCs, taken at disease progression, from a patient treated with ibrutinib. The receptor comes from a human donor with chronic lymphocytic leukemia. The CDR3 region has the DNA TGTGCCAGCAGTACGGGACGGGCCTACGAGCAGTACTTC. Translated: CASSTGRAYEQYF.